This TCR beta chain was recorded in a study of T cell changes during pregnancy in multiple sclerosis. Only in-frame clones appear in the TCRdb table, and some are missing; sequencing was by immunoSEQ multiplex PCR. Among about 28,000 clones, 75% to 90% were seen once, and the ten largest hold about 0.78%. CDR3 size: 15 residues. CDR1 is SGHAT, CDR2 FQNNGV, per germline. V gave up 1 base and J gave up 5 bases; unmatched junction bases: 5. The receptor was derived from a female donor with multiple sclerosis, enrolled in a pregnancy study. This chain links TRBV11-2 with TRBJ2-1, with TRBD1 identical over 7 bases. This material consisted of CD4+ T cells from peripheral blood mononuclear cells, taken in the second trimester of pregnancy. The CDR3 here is CASSLGEGGNNEQFF. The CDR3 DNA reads TGTGCCAGCAGCTTAGGGGAAGGGGGCAACAATGAGCAGTTCTTC.